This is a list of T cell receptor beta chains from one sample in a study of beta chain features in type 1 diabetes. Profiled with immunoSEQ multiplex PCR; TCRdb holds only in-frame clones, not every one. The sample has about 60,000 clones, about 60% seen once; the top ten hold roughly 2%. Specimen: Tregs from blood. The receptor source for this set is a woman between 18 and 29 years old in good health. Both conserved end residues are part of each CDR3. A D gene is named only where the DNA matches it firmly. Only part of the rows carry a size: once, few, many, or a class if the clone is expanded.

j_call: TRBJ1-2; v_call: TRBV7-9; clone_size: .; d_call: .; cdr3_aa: CASSLGGNYGYTF; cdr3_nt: TGTGCCAGCAGCTTAGGCGGGAACTATGGCTACACCTTC
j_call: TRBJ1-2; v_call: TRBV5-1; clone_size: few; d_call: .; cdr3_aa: CASSLDGNYGYTF; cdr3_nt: TGCGCCAGCAGCTTGGACGGGAACTATGGCTACACCTTC
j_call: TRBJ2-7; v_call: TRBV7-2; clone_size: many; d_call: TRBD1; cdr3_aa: CASSFGGRGYEQYF; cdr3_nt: TGTGCCAGCAGCTTTGGAGGCAGGGGGTACGAGCAGTACTTC
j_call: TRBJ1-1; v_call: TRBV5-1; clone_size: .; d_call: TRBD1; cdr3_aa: CASSLGGQTTEAFF; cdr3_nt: TGCGCCAGCAGCTTGGGGGGACAGACAACTGAAGCTTTCTTT
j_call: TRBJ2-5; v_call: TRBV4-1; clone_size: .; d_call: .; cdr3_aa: CASSQVHSGQETQYF; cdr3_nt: TGCGCCAGCAGCCAAGTTCATAGCGGCCAAGAGACCCAGTACTTC
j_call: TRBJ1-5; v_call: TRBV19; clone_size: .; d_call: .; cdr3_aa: CASTRGRGSFGQPQHF; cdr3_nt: TGTGCCAGTACCCGTGGGCGAGGGTCCTTTGGTCAGCCCCAGCATTTT
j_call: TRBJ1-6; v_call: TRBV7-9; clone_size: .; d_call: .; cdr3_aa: CASSSHSWRGSQPPLHF; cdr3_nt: TGTGCCAGCAGCTCACATAGCTGGAGGGGATCCCAGCCACCCCTCCACTTT
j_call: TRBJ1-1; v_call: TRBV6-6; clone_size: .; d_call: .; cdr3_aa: CASSYSQGWGTEAFF; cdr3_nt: TGTGCCAGCAGTTATTCTCAGGGGTGGGGCACTGAAGCTTTCTTT
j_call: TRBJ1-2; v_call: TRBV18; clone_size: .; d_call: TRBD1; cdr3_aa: CASSTGGYGYGYTF; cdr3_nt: TGTGCCAGCTCAACAGGGGGCTACGGCTATGGCTACACCTTC
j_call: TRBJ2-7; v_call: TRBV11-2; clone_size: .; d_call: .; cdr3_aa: CASSPSSIYEQYF; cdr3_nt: TGTGCCAGCAGCCCCTCGTCTATCTACGAGCAGTACTTC
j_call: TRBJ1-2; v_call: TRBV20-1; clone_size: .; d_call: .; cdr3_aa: CSATGVYGYTF; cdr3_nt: TGCAGTGCTACGGGAGTCTATGGCTACACCTTC
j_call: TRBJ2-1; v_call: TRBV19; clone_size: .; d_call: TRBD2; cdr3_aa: CASSVGLAGGYNEQFF; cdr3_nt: TGTGCCAGTAGTGTCGGACTAGCGGGAGGGTACAATGAGCAGTTCTTC
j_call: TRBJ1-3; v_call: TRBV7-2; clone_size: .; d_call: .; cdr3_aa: CASSLRTATSGNTIYF; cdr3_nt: TGTGCCAGCAGCTTACGGACAGCCACCTCTGGAAACACCATATATTTT
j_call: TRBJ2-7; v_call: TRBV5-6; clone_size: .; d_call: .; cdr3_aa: CASSSLLETGFYEQYF; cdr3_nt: TGTGCCAGCAGCTCGCTATTGGAGACTGGGTTCTACGAGCAGTACTTC
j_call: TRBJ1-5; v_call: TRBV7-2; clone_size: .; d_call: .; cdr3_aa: CASSLGYNQPQHF; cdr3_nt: TGTGCCAGCAGCTTAGGTTACAATCAGCCCCAGCATTTT
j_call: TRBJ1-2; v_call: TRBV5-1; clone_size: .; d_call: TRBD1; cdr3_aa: CASSSGTGGIYGYTF; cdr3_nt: TGCGCCAGCAGCTCCGGGACAGGGGGCATCTATGGCTACACCTTC
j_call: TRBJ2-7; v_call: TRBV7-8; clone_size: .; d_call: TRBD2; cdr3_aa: CASSLAGGPYEQYF; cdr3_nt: TGTGCCAGCAGCTTAGCGGGAGGGCCATACGAGCAGTACTTC
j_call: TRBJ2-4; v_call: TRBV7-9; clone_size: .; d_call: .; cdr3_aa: CASSLPLAKNIQYF; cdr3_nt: TGTGCCAGCAGCTTACCCCTAGCCAAAAACATTCAGTACTTC
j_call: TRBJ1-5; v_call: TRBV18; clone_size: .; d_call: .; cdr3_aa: CASSDSLNQPQHF; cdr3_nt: TGTGCCAGCTCAGACAGCCTTAATCAGCCCCAGCATTTT
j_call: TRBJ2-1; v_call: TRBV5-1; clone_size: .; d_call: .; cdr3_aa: CASSLDATRSRGEQFF; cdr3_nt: TGCGCCAGCAGCCTGGATGCCACCCGGAGTCGGGGTGAGCAGTTCTTC
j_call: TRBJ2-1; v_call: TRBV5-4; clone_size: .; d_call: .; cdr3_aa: CASSLSGNEQFF; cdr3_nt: TGTGCCAGCAGCTTGTCCGGCAATGAGCAGTTCTTC
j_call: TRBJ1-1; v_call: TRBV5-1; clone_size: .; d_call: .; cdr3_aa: CASSLGASVEAFF; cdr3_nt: TGCGCCAGCAGCTTGGGGGCCTCGGTCGAAGCTTTCTTT
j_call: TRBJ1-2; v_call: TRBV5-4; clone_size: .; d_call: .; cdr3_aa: CASSLELRSEYGYTF; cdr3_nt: TGTGCCAGCAGCTTGGAGCTCAGGTCAGAGTATGGCTACACCTTC
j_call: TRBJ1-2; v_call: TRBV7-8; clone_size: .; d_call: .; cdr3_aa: CASSYDSYGYTF; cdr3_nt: TGTGCCAGCAGCTATGACAGCTATGGCTACACCTTC
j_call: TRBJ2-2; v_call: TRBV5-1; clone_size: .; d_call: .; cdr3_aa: CASSPDWNTGELFF; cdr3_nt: TGCGCCAGCAGCCCGGACTGGAACACCGGGGAGCTGTTTTTT
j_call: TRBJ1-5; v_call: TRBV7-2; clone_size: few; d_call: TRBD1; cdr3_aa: CASSSQGAGNQPQHF; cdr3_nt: TGTGCCAGCAGCTCCCAGGGGGCCGGCAATCAGCCCCAGCATTTT
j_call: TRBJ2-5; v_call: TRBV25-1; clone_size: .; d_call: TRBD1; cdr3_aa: CASSRRRFGQGAETQYF; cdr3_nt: TGTGCCAGCAGCCGAAGACGCTTCGGACAGGGGGCAGAGACCCAGTACTTC
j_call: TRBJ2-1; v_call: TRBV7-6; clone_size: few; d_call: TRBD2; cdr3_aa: CASSLVPGLAGGPQINEQFF; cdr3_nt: TGTGCCAGCAGCTTAGTCCCGGGACTAGCGGGGGGTCCTCAAATCAATGAGCAGTTCTTC
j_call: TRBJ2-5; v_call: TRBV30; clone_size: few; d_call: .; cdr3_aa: CAWRQGQRTQYF; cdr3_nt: TGTGCCTGGAGGCAGGGGCAAAGGACCCAGTACTTC
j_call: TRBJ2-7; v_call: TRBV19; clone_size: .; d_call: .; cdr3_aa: CASSTLSEINEQYF; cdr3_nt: TGTGCCAGTAGTACCCTAAGCGAAATCAACGAGCAGTACTTC
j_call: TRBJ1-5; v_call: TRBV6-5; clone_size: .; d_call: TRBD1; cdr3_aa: CASRLGQGGQPQHF; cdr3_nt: TGTGCCAGCAGGCTGGGACAGGGAGGCCAGCCCCAGCATTTT
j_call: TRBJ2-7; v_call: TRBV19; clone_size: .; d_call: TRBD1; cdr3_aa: CASRARGQGNHEQYF; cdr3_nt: TGTGCCAGTAGAGCTCGGGGACAGGGGAACCACGAGCAGTACTTC
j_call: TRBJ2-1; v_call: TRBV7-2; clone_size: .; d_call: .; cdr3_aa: CASSLLYNEQFF; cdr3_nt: TGTGCCAGCAGCTTACTCTACAATGAGCAGTTCTTC
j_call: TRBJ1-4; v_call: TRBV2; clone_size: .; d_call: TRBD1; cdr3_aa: CASRGQGELEKLFF; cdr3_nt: TGTGCCAGCAGGGGACAGGGGGAACTTGAAAAACTGTTTTTT
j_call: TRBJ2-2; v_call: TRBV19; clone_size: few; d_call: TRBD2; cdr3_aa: CASRAGGSTGELFF; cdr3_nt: TGTGCCAGTCGAGCGGGGGGGTCCACCGGGGAGCTGTTTTTT
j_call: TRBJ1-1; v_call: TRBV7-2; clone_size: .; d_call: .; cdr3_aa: CASSFPAEAFF; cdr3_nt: TGTGCCAGCAGCTTCCCCGCTGAAGCTTTCTTT
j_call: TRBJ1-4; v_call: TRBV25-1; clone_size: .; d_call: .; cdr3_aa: CASSDNREGRPLEKLFF; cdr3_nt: TGTGCCAGCAGTGATAATCGGGAAGGGCGGCCATTAGAAAAACTGTTTTTT
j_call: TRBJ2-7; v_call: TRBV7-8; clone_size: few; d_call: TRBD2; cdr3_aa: CASSTSGRAYEQYF; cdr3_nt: TGTGCCAGCAGCACGTCCGGGAGGGCGTACGAGCAGTACTTC
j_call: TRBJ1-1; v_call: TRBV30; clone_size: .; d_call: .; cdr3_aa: CAWTRGMNTEAFF; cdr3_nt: TGTGCCTGGACCCGAGGGATGAACACTGAAGCTTTCTTT
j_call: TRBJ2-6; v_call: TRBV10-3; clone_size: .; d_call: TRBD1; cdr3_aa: CAISEVTGGNSGANVLTF; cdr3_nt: TGTGCCATCAGTGAGGTGACAGGGGGGAACTCTGGGGCCAACGTCCTGACTTTC
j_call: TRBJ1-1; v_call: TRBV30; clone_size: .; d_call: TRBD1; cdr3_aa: CAYDRVNTEAFF; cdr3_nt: TGTGCCTATGACAGGGTGAACACTGAAGCTTTCTTT
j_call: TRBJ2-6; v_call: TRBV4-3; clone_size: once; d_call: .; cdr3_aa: CASSQASGHLFSGANVLTF; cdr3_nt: TGCGCCAGCAGCCAAGCATCGGGACACCTCTTCTCTGGGGCCAACGTCCTGACTTTC